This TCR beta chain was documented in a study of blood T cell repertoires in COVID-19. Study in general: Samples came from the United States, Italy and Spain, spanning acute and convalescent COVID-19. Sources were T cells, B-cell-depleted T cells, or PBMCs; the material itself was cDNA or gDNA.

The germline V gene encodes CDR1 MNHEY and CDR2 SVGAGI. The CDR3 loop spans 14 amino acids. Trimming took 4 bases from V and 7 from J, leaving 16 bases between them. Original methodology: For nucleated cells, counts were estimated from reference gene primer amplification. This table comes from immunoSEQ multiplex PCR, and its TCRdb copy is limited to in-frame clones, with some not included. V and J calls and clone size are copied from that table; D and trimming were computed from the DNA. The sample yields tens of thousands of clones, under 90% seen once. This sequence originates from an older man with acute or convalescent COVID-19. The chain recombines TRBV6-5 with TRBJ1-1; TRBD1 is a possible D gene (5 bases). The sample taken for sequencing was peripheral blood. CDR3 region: CASSWLDDRSEAFF. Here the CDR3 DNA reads TGTGCCAGCAGTTGGTTGGACGACAGAAGTGAAGCTTTCTTT.